Each of the 8 T cell receptor beta chains below was sequenced from the same sample in a study of vaccination and CD4 T cells after COVID-19. Once obtained from cultured CD4+ T cells, the DNA was sequenced using the Oncomine TCR Beta short-read assay. Each CDR3 protein gets one entry after TCRdb re-called the PCR reads with MiXCR. The profile shows over 20,000 distinct CDR3 sequences, about 39% of them singletons. Treatment specified: roughly ten-day PBMC culture with coronavirus spike peptide pools or control peptides (ViraFEST assay). These receptors have no known antigen. Specimen: CD4+ T cells from blood, cultured in vitro. These receptors came from a human donor who had recovered from COVID-19.

This clonotype turned up a few times. This sequence joins TRBV27 and TRBJ1-2; TRBD1 might be the D (5 bases). The CDR3 loop spans 15 amino acids. The germline V gene has CDR1 MNHEY and CDR2 SMNVEV (reference sequence). Trimming shortened V by 6 bases and J by 0 bases, and 14 bases separated the two germline ends. The CDR3 region is CASSSLTASNYGYTF. Written as DNA, the CDR3 is TGTGCCAGCAGCTCCCTGACAGCATCTAACTATGGCTACACCTTC.

This chain links TRBV7-9 with TRBJ2-3; D gene ambiguous. Germline CDR1 is SEHNR and CDR2 is FQNEAQ (reference sequence). The CDR3 sequence is 16 residues long. Trimming stripped 5 bases from V and 0 bases from J, with 15 bases between. The CDR3 reads CASSRNLALSTDTQYF. The CDR3 DNA is TGTGCCAGCAGCCGTAATTTAGCTTTAAGCACAGATACGCAGTATTTT.

This clonotype was counted only a few times. V gene TRBV19 combines with J gene TRBJ1-2; D is undetermined. Trimming left V 1 base short and J 5 bases short, with 8 bases between. CDR3 length: 13 amino acids. Germline V gene sequence: CDR1 LNHDA, CDR2 SQIVND (reference sequence). The CDR3 DNA follows: TGTGCCAGTAGTATAGGGACCGATTATGGCTACACCTTC. It encodes CASSIGTDYGYTF. Combining the CDR3 with reference TRBV19 and TRBJ1-2 gives the whole variable domain DGGITQSPKYLFRKEGQNVTLSCEQNLNHDAMYWYRQDPGQGLRLIYYSQIVNDFQKGDIAEGYSVSREKKESFPLTVTSAQKNPTAFYLCASSIGTDYGYTFGSGTRLTVV.

This clonotype was seen a few times. This chain uses TRBV20-1 with TRBJ2-2; D unresolved. CDR1 and CDR2 from the germline V gene are DFQATT and SNEGSKA (reference sequence). The CDR3 spans 14 residues. Trimming stripped 0 bases from V and 6 bases from J, with 11 bases between. In nucleotides, the CDR3 is TGCAGTGCTAGAGATCCCGTACGCGCCGGGGAGCTGTTTTTT. Protein product: CSARDPVRAGELFF.

This clonotype was counted only a few times. The rearrangement links TRBV28 to TRBJ1-2, with D unresolved. The CDR3 is 14 amino acids. Looked up from germline, CDR1 is MDHEN and CDR2 is SYDVKM. The germline V and J ends were trimmed by 2 bases and 6 bases, with 13 bases remaining between them. This chain's CDR3 is CASSLSNRINGYTF. The DNA for the CDR3 is TGTGCCAGCAGTTTAAGCAACAGAATCAATGGCTACACCTTC.

This chain uses TRBV4-1 with TRBJ1-2; D is perhaps TRBD1 (5 bases). V lost 1 base to trimming and J lost 4 bases, with 13 bases between them. The CDR3 spans 15 residues. CDR1 and CDR2 (germline): MGHRA, YSYEKL. CDR3 bases: TGCGCCAGCAGCCAAGCAGGACGGGACCTCTATGGCTACACCTTC. It is translated as CASSQAGRDLYGYTF.

Only one count was recorded for this clonotype. The chain combines TRBV7-2 with TRBJ2-5; D is ambiguous. V lost 5 bases, J lost 1 base, and 11 bases lay in between. Germline lookup yields CDR1 SGHTA and CDR2 FQGNSA. This CDR3 has 14 amino acids. The CDR3 DNA reads TGTGCCAGCAGCCCAAGGACGGCCCAAGAGACCCAGTACTTC. Protein sequence: CASSPRTAQETQYF. Variable domain in full (rest from reference TRBV7-2 and TRBJ2-5): GAGVSQSPSNKVTEKGKDVELRCDPISGHTALYWYRQSLGQGLEFLIYFQGNSAPDKSGLPSDRFSAERTGGSVSTLTIQRTQQEDSAVYLCASSPRTAQETQYFGPGTRLLVL.

In its sample, this clonotype was seen a few times. This chain joins TRBV7-8 and TRBJ2-7; TRBD1 aligns across 8 bases. The CDR3 totals 14 residues. Germline CDR1 SGHVS, CDR2 FQNEAQ. V shed 5 bases, J shed 6 bases, and the junction held 9 bases outside the gene matches. Written as DNA, the CDR3 is TGTGCCAGCAGCCCGGACAGGGCGTCGGTCGAGCAGTACTTC. This translates into CASSPDRASVEQYF.